The 6 T cell receptor beta chains below were found in one sample sequenced in a study of radiation and T cells in renal cell carcinoma. The repertoire was sequenced with immunoSEQ multiplex PCR; TCRdb's copy has only in-frame clones and lacks some. The sample lists around 160,000 clones, around 89% occurring once. Time point noted: baseline pretreatment blood. Treatment reported: 15 Gy SBRT to primary tumor, nephrectomy 4 weeks later. Sequenced here: blood, sampled from a patient whose treatment included radiotherapy and nephrectomy. Receptors were obtained from a woman between 70 and 85 years old with renal cell carcinoma.

The chain combines TRBV2 with TRBJ1-2; D is ambiguous. Per the germline V gene, CDR1 is SNHLY and CDR2 is FYNNEI. The CDR3 length is 14 residues. With 7 bases removed from V and 2 bases from J, the gap between germline ends came to 14 bases. The CDR3 DNA reads as TGTGCCAGCAAACTCCCCCATGTAAACTATGGCTACACCTTC. Encoded protein: CASKLPHVNYGYTF.

The chain joins TRBV10-3 to TRBJ2-7, with 8 bases aligning to TRBD1. The germline V gene has CDR1 ENHRY and CDR2 SYGVKD. This CDR3 has 12 amino acids. With V trimmed by 4 bases and J by 6 bases, 2 bases remained unmatched. The CDR3 spells CAISGTGTEQYF. For the CDR3, the DNA is TGTGCCATCAGTGGGACAGGGACCGAGCAGTACTTC.

The chain recombines TRBV6-5 with TRBJ1-5, with 7 bases fitting TRBD1. Germline values: CDR1 MNHEY, CDR2 SVGAGI. V was pared by 7 bases and J by 7 bases, with 7 bases of the junction left unmatched. The CDR3 totals 13 residues. The CDR3 bases are TGTGCCAGCAACAGACAGGGAAACCAGCCCCAGCATTTT. Its protein is CASNRQGNQPQHF.

The chain recombines TRBV9 with TRBJ1-4, with D hard to call. This CDR3 is 13 amino acids long. Germline V gene sequence: CDR1 SGDLS, CDR2 YYNGEE. The V gene lost 4 bases and the J gene lost 8 bases, with 12 bases spanning the gap. The CDR3 protein is CASSPRVDEKLFF. DNA of the CDR3: TGTGCCAGCAGCCCGCGGGTTGACGAAAAACTGTTTTTT.

This chain joins TRBV30 and TRBJ1-1; D is undetermined. Trimming left V 7 bases short and J 9 bases short, with 15 bases between. Per germline, CDR1 GTSNPN and CDR2 SVGIG (reference sequence). This CDR3 contains 11 residues. CDR3 sequence (DNA): TGTGCCTTAAAGTGGGTCCCACAAGCTTTCTTT. Its protein product is CALKWVPQAFF. The full variable domain, its missing parts supplied by reference TRBV30 and TRBJ1-1, is SQTIHQWPATLVQPVGSPLSLECTVEGTSNPNLYWYRQAAGRGLQLLFYSVGIGQISSEVPQNLSASRPQDRQFILSSKKLLLSDSGFYLCALKWVPQAFFGQGTRLTVV.

The CDR3 coding sequence is TGTGCCATCAGTCGACAGGAGAACACTGAAGCTTTCTTT. It codes for CAISRQENTEAFF. The V call is TRBV10-3, the J call TRBJ1-1, with D possibly matching TRBD1 (6 bases). V shed 5 bases and J shed 1 base, with 8 bases lying between them. Germline lookup yields CDR1 ENHRY and CDR2 SYGVKD. The CDR3 runs 13 residues.